This TCR beta chain was obtained from a study of blood T cell repertoires in COVID-19. In the study overall: COVID-19 samples, acute and convalescent, were from the United States, Italy and Spain.

Germline CDR1 and CDR2: SGHKS and YYEKEE (reference sequence). The V gene lost 4 bases and the J gene lost 2 bases, with 9 bases spanning the gap. The CDR3 sequence is 13 residues long. TCRdb keeps only in-frame clones here, not all; method: immunoSEQ multiplex PCR. Found here are about 230,000 clones, 84% of them singletons; the top ten hold about 1.8%. This sequence originates from a man aged 55-75 years who had recovered from COVID-19. The chain uses TRBV5-5 and TRBJ2-5; a weak D match, TRBD1 (5 bases). Input material: PBMCs or T cells enriched from blood (not recorded which). CDR3 amino acids: CASSQGEQETQYF. The CDR3 DNA follows: TGTGCCAGCAGCCAAGGGGAACAAGAGACCCAGTACTTC.